These 21 T cell receptor beta chains were all obtained from the same sample, sequenced in a study. MiXCR was run by TCRdb on the 5' RACE reads, yielding one entry per CDR3 protein. The sample records roughly 6,100 distinct CDR3 sequences, roughly 71% being singletons. Sequencing input: memory CD4+ T cells sorted from a lymph node. Described subset: memory CD4+ T cells, CD4+CD45RO+CD25-. The receptors were sampled from a female donor with breast cancer.

This rearrangement joins TRBV4-2 to TRBJ2-7; D is unclear. Trimming pared 0 bases from V and 5 bases from J, leaving 11 bases between. The CDR3 sequence is 14 residues long. Germline lookup yields CDR1 LGHNA and CDR2 YNFKEQ. The CDR3 sequence: CASSQDIGRDEQYF. In nucleotides, the CDR3 is TGTGCCAGCAGCCAAGATATCGGACGCGACGAGCAGTACTTC.

This clonotype was seen only once. V usage is TRBV6-6 and J usage is TRBJ2-3; D possibly uses TRBD1 or TRBD2 (5 bases each). The CDR3 has 12 amino acids. Per the germline V gene, CDR1 is MNHNY and CDR2 is SVGAGI (reference sequence). V lost 4 bases and J lost 5, with 7 bases in between. The chain's CDR3 is CASSLGEDTQYF. CDR3 nucleotide sequence: TGTGCCAGCAGTTTGGGGGAAGATACGCAGTATTTT.

As regards this clonotype: This CDR3 fails to terminate in the conserved phenylalanine or tryptophan, so it likely reflects a read error. The DNA is omitted, as the CDR3 cannot be located on it reliably, and the CDR3 follows TCRdb's listing. The chain carries TRBV15 and TRBJ2-7; the table's D call, TRBD1, has no DNA check behind it. From its first to its last residue, the CDR3 has 14 amino acids. The germline V gene has CDR1 LNHNV and CDR2 YYDKDF (reference sequence). The CDR3 protein is CATSRDYAGMKYMG.

This clonotype was picked up a small number of times. The chain combines TRBV4-1 with TRBJ1-2; 9 bases agree with TRBD1. The V segment lost 2 bases and the J segment 4 bases; nucleotides outside the gene matches: 5. The CDR3 length is 15 residues. Per germline, CDR1 MGHRA and CDR2 YSYEKL. CDR3 DNA sequence: TGCGCCAGCAGCCAAAATGTGGGACAGGGCTATGGCTACACCTTC. Amino acids: CASSQNVGQGYGYTF.

For this clonotype: The conserved closing phenylalanine or tryptophan is absent in this CDR3, likely reflecting a read error. The rearrangement joins TRBV20-1 to TRBJ2-3, with 14 nucleotides matching TRBD2. The CDR3 runs to 18 residues. After removal of 1 base from V and 1 base from J, the junction contained 7 bases not matched to a gene. The germline V gene has CDR1 DFQATT and CDR2 SNEGSKA (reference sequence). As DNA, the CDR3 is TGCAGTGCTAGAGGGCCGGGGACTAGCGGGGGACGCACAGATACGCAGTATCTT. This sequence encodes CSARGPGTSGGRTDTQYL.

A single count supports this clonotype. The chain uses TRBV4-1 and TRBJ1-4, with D unresolved. V was clipped by 1 base and J by 10 bases, with 16 bases between them. The CDR3 contains 15 residues. Germline V gives CDR1 MGHRA, CDR2 YSYEKL. CDR3: CASSQAVGIGGKLFF. The CDR3 DNA reads TGCGCCAGCAGCCAAGCGGTGGGCATCGGAGGAAAACTGTTTTTT.

The rearrangement uses TRBV12-3 or TRBV12-4 and TRBJ1-5, with D hard to call. Trimming pared 3 bases from V and 0 bases from J, leaving 6 bases between. The CDR3 runs 14 residues. The CDR3 loop reads CASSLWDSNQPQHF. For the CDR3, the DNA is TGTGCCAGCAGTTTGTGGGATAGCAATCAGCCCCAGCATTTT.

This clonotype was seen a single time. The gene calls are TRBV2 and TRBJ2-3; D is undetermined. The V gene lost 1 base and the J gene lost 0 bases, with 5 bases spanning the gap. Germline V gene data show CDR1 as SNHLY and CDR2 as FYNNEI. CDR3 length: 14 amino acids. The CDR3 DNA is TGTGCCAGCAGTGAAGTCCTTAGCACAGATACGCAGTATTTT. Translating gives CASSEVLSTDTQYF.

In DNA form, the CDR3 reads TGTGCCAGCAGCTTTGGACAGGGAGAGACCCAGTACTTC. Translating gives CASSFGQGETQYF. The chain carries TRBV7-3 and TRBJ2-5; 8 bases line up with TRBD1. Germline CDR1 is SGHTA and CDR2 is FQGTGA. The V and J ends lost 3 bases and 4 bases, in that order; junction bases with no gene match: 1. The CDR3 is 13 amino acids.

V usage is TRBV29-1 and J usage is TRBJ2-2; the match to TRBD2 covers 14 bases. This CDR3 has 15 residues. Germline loops: CDR1 SQVTM, CDR2 ANQGSEA. With 7 bases clipped from V and 6 bases from J, the junction kept 7 bases outside the gene matches. Here the CDR3 reads CSARTSGRTAGELFF. The CDR3, as DNA: TGCAGCGCCAGGACTAGCGGGAGGACGGCCGGGGAGCTGTTTTTT.

V gene TRBV5-6 combines with J gene TRBJ2-3; D possibly uses TRBD1 or TRBD2 (5 bases each). Germline V lookup: CDR1 SGHDT, CDR2 YYEEEE. The CDR3 loop spans 13 amino acids. V lost 6 bases and J lost 2, with 10 bases in between. CDR3 amino acids: CASTRDPTDTQYF. The DNA for the CDR3 is TGTGCCAGCACCCGGGACCCCACAGATACGCAGTATTTT.

The chain combines TRBV20-1 with TRBJ2-6, with D possibly being TRBD2 (7 bases). Per germline, CDR1 DFQATT and CDR2 SNEGSKA (reference sequence). There are 14 residues in the CDR3. Between the trimmed V and J ends, which lost 3 bases and 9 bases, there was a span of 15 bases. CDR3 loop: CSASRTGRVNVLTF. CDR3 nucleotide sequence: TGCAGTGCTAGTCGAACAGGGAGGGTCAACGTCCTGACTTTC.

In this sample, this clonotype turned up a few times. At one boundary the junction diverges from the germline segment, which might be a read error. This chain links TRBV7-7 with TRBJ2-5, with TRBD1 matching over 7 bases. Germline V lookup: CDR1 SSHAT, CDR2 FNYEAQ (reference sequence). The CDR3 has 14 amino acids. The CDR3, as DNA: TGTGCTAGCAGTCCTGGACAGGATGGAGAGACCCAGTACTTC. This codes for CASSPGQDGETQYF.

The V and J genes are TRBV20-1 and TRBJ1-2; no reliable D call. Germline CDR1 DFQATT, CDR2 SNEGSKA (reference sequence). The CDR3 is 16 residues long. The V end was cut by 2 bases, the J end by 8 bases, with 24 bases between. CDR3 DNA sequence: TGCAGTGCTAGATCCCCAGATGCAGGCTCTGCCGACGGCTACACCTTC. It is translated as CSARSPDAGSADGYTF.

The chain has TRBV9 and TRBJ1-6, with TRBD1 matching 8 bases. Germline trimming cut 1 base from V and 10 bases from J; bases unmatched to any gene: 4. The CDR3 has 14 amino acids. Germline V gene sequence: CDR1 SGDLS, CDR2 YYNGEE. The CDR3 is CASSVRQGNSPLHF. DNA for the CDR3: TGTGCCAGCAGCGTAAGACAGGGGAACTCACCCCTCCACTTT.

The V gene is TRBV18, the J gene TRBJ1-2; weak D call: TRBD1 (5 bases). Germline-derived CDR1 and CDR2 are KGHSH and LQKENI. This CDR3 spans 14 amino acids. V lost 3 bases and J 2 bases, leaving 10 bases between the germline ends. The CDR3 DNA reads TGTGCCAGCTCACCGGGGGGATCCAACTATGGCTACACCTTC. Translating gives CASSPGGSNYGYTF. The whole variable domain, filled in from reference TRBV18 and TRBJ1-2, reads NAGVMQNPRHLVRRRGQEARLRCSPMKGHSHVYWYRQLPEEGLKFMVYLQKENIIDESGMPKERFSAEFPKEGPSILRIQQVVRGDSAAYFCASSPGGSNYGYTFGSGTRLTVV.

The sample holds a few counts of this clonotype. This chain joins TRBV20-1 and TRBJ1-1; D is undetermined. The CDR3 runs 13 residues. The V end was cut by 4 bases, the J end by 3 bases, with 12 bases between. Germline loops: CDR1 DFQATT, CDR2 SNEGSKA (reference sequence). CDR3 DNA: TGCAGTGCTACCCTAAGACGGGACACTGAAGCTTTCTTT. Encoded protein: CSATLRRDTEAFF.

The gene calls are TRBV4-1 and TRBJ2-5; unclear D gene. Trimming stripped 1 base from V and 6 bases from J, with 12 bases between. This CDR3 is built from 14 residues. Germline-derived CDR1 and CDR2 are MGHRA and YSYEKL. CDR3 DNA sequence: TGCGCCAGCAGCCAAGGGATTTTAGAGCAGACCCAGTACTTC. This translates into CASSQGILEQTQYF.

This clonotype was observed a few times. The V call is TRBV9, the J call TRBJ2-3; D is perhaps TRBD2 (5 bases). There are 13 residues in the CDR3. The ends were cut back, 2 bases at V and 4 bases at J, with 8 bases in the middle. Germline assignment: CDR1 SGDLS and CDR2 YYNGEE. CDR3 nucleotide sequence: TGTGCCAGCAGCGTCGGACTTGCAGATACGCAGTATTTT. It is translated as CASSVGLADTQYF.

The J gene is TRBJ1-2, the V gene TRBV12-3 or TRBV12-4; tentative D call: TRBD1 (6 bases). This CDR3 spans 13 amino acids. V dropped 6 bases and J dropped 2 bases, with 10 bases sitting between them. The CDR3 DNA follows: TGTGCCAGCAGAATAGGGGGGAACTATGGCTACACCTTC. It is translated as CASRIGGNYGYTF.

V is TRBV5-1 and J is TRBJ1-6; no reliable D call. V was cut by 0 bases and J by 9 bases, with 13 bases left in between. The CDR3 contains 15 residues. Germline CDR1 and CDR2: SGHRS and YFSETQ. This CDR3 is CASSLDHPGLSPLHF. The DNA of the CDR3 is TGCGCCAGCAGCTTGGACCACCCCGGGCTTTCACCCCTCCACTTT.